Presented here are 15 T cell receptor beta chains from one specimen sequenced in a study of blood T cell repertoires in COVID-19. Repertoires were generated with immunoSEQ multiplex PCR, while TCRdb's copy carries only in-frame clones and drops some. Here the sample spans roughly 100,000 clones, approximately 89% being singletons. What was sequenced was peripheral blood. The receptors derive from a woman older than 75 in a cohort sampled during active COVID-19.

The rearrangement uses TRBV18 and TRBJ2-3; 11 bases match TRBD2. Per germline, CDR1 KGHSH and CDR2 LQKENI. V trimming: 2 bases; J trimming: 0 bases; junction bases outside the gene matches: 7. The CDR3 contains 18 residues. In nucleotides, the CDR3 is TGTGCCAGCTCACCAACTAGCGGGAGTTCCCTTAGCACAGATACGCAGTATTTT. Its protein is CASSPTSGSSLSTDTQYF. Together with reference TRBV18 and TRBJ2-3, the CDR3 gives the full variable domain: NAGVMQNPRHLVRRRGQEARLRCSPMKGHSHVYWYRQLPEEGLKFMVYLQKENIIDESGMPKERFSAEFPKEGPSILRIQQVVRGDSAAYFCASSPTSGSSLSTDTQYFGPGTRLTVL.

This clone has a single count. The genes are TRBV6-1 and TRBJ1-5, with D possibly matching TRBD1 (5 bases). V dropped 0 bases and J dropped 1 base, with 16 bases sitting between them. Germline V gene data show CDR1 as MNHNS and CDR2 as SASEGT. This CDR3 region has 18 residues. CDR3 region: CASSEALLAGSSNQPQHF. In DNA form, the CDR3 reads TGTGCCAGCAGTGAAGCCCTACTGGCAGGGTCAAGCAATCAGCCCCAGCATTTT.

The chain is built from TRBV7-2 and TRBJ2-3, with 8 bases identical to TRBD2. Looked up from germline, CDR1 is SGHTA and CDR2 is FQGNSA. The CDR3 is made up of 14 amino acids. J lost 6 bases, V lost 0 bases, and 2 bases had no gene match. This CDR3 reads CASSLASGSDTQYF. DNA for the CDR3: TGTGCCAGCAGCTTAGCGAGCGGGAGTGATACGCAGTATTTT.

The DNA of the CDR3 is TGTGCCAGCTCACCACGGGAGGGGTTTGGGACTGAAGCTTTCTTT. Protein sequence: CASSPREGFGTEAFF. The chain carries TRBV18 and TRBJ1-1; perhaps TRBD1 as D (5 bases). CDR3 size: 15 residues. Per the germline V gene, CDR1 is KGHSH and CDR2 is LQKENI. V lost 1 base and J 5 bases, leaving 14 bases between the germline ends.

V gene TRBV5-1 combines with J gene TRBJ1-5; tentatively, D is TRBD1 (5 bases). CDR3 length: 15 residues. The V and J ends lost 4 bases and 0 bases respectively, with 11 bases between them. Per germline, CDR1 SGHRS and CDR2 YFSETQ. The DNA of the CDR3 is TGCGCCAGCAGCATCGACAGTTATAGCAATCAGCCCCAGCATTTT. This translates into CASSIDSYSNQPQHF.

The chain couples TRBV5-1 to TRBJ2-7; perhaps TRBD1 as D (5 bases). This CDR3 comprises 14 residues. The germline CDR1 and CDR2 sequences are SGHRS and YFSETQ. With 2 bases removed from V and 2 bases from J, the gap between germline ends came to 11 bases. In nucleotides, the CDR3 is TGCGCCAGCAGCTTTGACAGCCCTCCCTACGAGCAGTACTTC. Protein: CASSFDSPPYEQYF.

CDR3: CASKTPGQNGEKLFF. The CDR3 DNA sequence: TGTGCCAGCAAAACCCCGGGACAGAATGGTGAAAAACTGTTTTTT. The J gene is TRBJ1-4, the V gene TRBV28, with TRBD1 identical over 7 bases. Germline trimming cut 7 bases from V and 7 bases from J; bases unmatched to any gene: 12. CDR3 length: 15 amino acids. Germline V gene sequence: CDR1 MDHEN, CDR2 SYDVKM.

The chain uses TRBV19 and TRBJ2-1; D uncertain. Trimming cost V 8 bases and J 4 bases, with 9 bases left between them. The CDR3 length is 12 residues. CDR1 and CDR2 from the germline V gene are LNHDA and SQIVND (reference sequence). The CDR3 DNA reads TGTGCCAGTTCAGGCGTTTACAATGAGCAGTTCTTC. This gives the protein CASSGVYNEQFF.

V is TRBV7-9 and J is TRBJ1-1; TRBD1 might be the D (6 bases). Germline CDR1 SEHNR, CDR2 FQNEAQ (reference sequence). The CDR3 sequence is 13 residues long. Trimming pared 3 bases from V and 10 bases from J, leaving 15 bases between. The CDR3 region has the DNA TGTGCCAGCAGCTTCGGACAGACGGGAGGAGCTTTCTTT. Residues: CASSFGQTGGAFF. Full variable domain (remainder filled in from reference TRBV7-9 and TRBJ1-1): DTGVSQNPRHKITKRGQNVTFRCDPISEHNRLYWYRQTLGQGPEFLTYFQNEAQLEKSRLLSDRFSAERPKGSFSTLEIQRTEQGDSAMYLCASSFGQTGGAFFGQGTRLTVV.

This clone was seen only once. The gene calls are TRBV29-1 and TRBJ2-1; D unclear. Trimming shortened V by 6 bases and J by 6 bases, and 9 bases separated the two germline ends. There are 11 residues in the CDR3. The germline gives CDR1 SQVTM, CDR2 ANQGSEA. The CDR3 sequence is CSVAPGNEQFF. CDR3 nucleotides: TGCAGCGTGGCCCCGGGCAATGAGCAGTTCTTC.

This rearrangement joins TRBV6-5 to TRBJ1-4; a possible D gene is TRBD1 (5 bases). The V end lost 4 bases, the J end lost 7 bases, and 16 bases lay between the germline ends. The CDR3 sequence is 15 residues long. Germline CDR1 MNHEY, CDR2 SVGAGI. CDR3 in DNA: TGTGCCAGCAGTTCGGGACTTCTCAAAGCTGAAAAACTGTTTTTT. Its protein product is CASSSGLLKAEKLFF.

The count of this clone is one. J is TRBJ2-1 and V is TRBV3-1 (or the pseudogene TRBV3-2); tentative D call: TRBD1 (6 bases). This CDR3 has 17 residues. V lost 5 bases and J 7 bases, leaving 24 bases between the germline ends. CDR1 and CDR2 from the germline V gene are LGHDT and YNNKEL (reference sequence). CDR3 nucleotides: TGTGCCAGCAGCTTACACCGAAACCACAGGGATCCGAATGAGCAGTTCTTC. It yields the protein CASSLHRNHRDPNEQFF.

The gene calls are TRBV19 and TRBJ2-2, with TRBD1 matching 7 bases. Trimming at V came to 9 bases and at J to 1 base, leaving 2 bases not matched to a gene. This CDR3 has 13 residues. Germline values: CDR1 LNHDA, CDR2 SQIVND (reference sequence). CDR3 sequence: CARQGQNTGELFF. Here the CDR3 DNA reads TGTGCCAGACAGGGGCAGAACACCGGGGAGCTGTTTTTT.

V usage is TRBV5-1 and J usage is TRBJ2-3; TRBD2 aligns across 9 bases. V dropped 0 bases and J dropped 6; count of bases not matched to a gene: 2. This CDR3 region has 14 residues. Germline assignment: CDR1 SGHRS and CDR2 YFSETQ. The CDR3 loop is CASSLGTSADTQYF. The DNA of the CDR3 is TGCGCCAGCAGCTTGGGGACTAGCGCGGATACGCAGTATTTT. The entire variable domain, with the rest obtained from reference TRBV5-1 and TRBJ2-3, is as follows: KAGVTQTPRYLIKTRGQQVTLSCSPISGHRSVSWYQQTPGQGLQFLFEYFSETQRNKGNFPGRFSGRQFSNSRSEMNVSTLELGDSALYLCASSLGTSADTQYFGPGTRLTVL.

This chain joins TRBV2 and TRBJ2-7; 13 nucleotides line up with TRBD2. Germline trimming cut 11 bases from V and 0 bases from J; bases unmatched to any gene: 13. CDR1 and CDR2 from the germline V gene are SNHLY and FYNNEI. The CDR3 runs to 17 residues. This CDR3 is CAHRPLAGGPSSYEQYF. The CDR3 bases are TGTGCCCACCGCCCACTAGCGGGAGGGCCAAGCTCCTACGAGCAGTACTTC.